This T cell receptor beta chain originates from a study of early T cells in non-severe SARS-CoV-2 infection. Tagging with unique molecular identifiers was applied to individual cDNA molecules. TCRdb ran MiXCR on the 5' RACE reads and lists one entry per CDR3 protein. The data hold about 50,000 distinct CDR3 sequences, with around a tenth observed a single time. This CDR3 contains 14 residues. V was trimmed by 3 bases and J by 4 bases, leaving 12 bases between them. The sequencing here drew on whole blood, taken at baseline. This TCR was recovered from an adult who was a healthcare worker with PCR-confirmed SARS-CoV-2 infection or an uninfected control (not recorded which). J is TRBJ1-2 and V is TRBV12-3 or TRBV12-4, with unresolved D. The CDR3 DNA is TGTGCCAGCAGTTTCGGGCCCCGTGGCTATGGCTACACCTTC. Translated: CASSFGPRGYGYTF.